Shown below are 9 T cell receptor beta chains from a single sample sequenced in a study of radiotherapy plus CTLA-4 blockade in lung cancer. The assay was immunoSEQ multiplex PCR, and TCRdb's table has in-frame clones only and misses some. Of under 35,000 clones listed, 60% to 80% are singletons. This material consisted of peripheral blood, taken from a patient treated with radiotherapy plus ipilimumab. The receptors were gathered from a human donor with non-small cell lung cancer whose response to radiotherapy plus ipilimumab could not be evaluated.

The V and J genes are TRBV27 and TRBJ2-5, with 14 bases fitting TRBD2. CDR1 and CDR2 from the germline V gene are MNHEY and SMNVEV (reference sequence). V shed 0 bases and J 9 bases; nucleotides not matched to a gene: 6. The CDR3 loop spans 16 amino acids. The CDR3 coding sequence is TGTGCCAGCAGTTTATCGGGACTAGCGGGAGATCGTCCCCAGTACTTC. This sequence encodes CASSLSGLAGDRPQYF.

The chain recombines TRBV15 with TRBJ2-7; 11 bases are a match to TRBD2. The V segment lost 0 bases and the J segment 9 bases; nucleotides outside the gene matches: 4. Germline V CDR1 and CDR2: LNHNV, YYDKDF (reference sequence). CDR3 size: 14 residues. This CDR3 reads CATSRDSLAGGQYF. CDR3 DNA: TGTGCCACCAGCAGAGATAGCCTAGCGGGAGGGCAGTACTTC.

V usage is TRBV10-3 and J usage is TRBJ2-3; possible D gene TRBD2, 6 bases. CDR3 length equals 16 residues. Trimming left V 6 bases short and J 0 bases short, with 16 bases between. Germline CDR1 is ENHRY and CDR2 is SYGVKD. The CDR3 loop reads CAIRGGAGLSTDTQYF. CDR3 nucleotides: TGTGCCATCAGGGGGGGAGCGGGCCTTAGCACAGATACGCAGTATTTT.

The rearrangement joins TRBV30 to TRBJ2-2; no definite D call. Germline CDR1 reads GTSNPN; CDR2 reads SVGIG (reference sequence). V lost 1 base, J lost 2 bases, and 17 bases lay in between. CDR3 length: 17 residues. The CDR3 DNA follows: TGTGCCTGGAGTGGACCCCGGCCGGGTATTAACACCGGGGAGCTGTTTTTT. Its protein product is CAWSGPRPGINTGELFF.

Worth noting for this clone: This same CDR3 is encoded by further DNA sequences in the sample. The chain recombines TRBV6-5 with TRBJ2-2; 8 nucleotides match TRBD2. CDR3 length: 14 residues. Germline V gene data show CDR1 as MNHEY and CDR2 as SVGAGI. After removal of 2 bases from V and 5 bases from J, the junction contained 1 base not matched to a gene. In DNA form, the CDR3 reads TGTGCCAGCAGTTACGGCGGGAGGACCGGGGAGCTGTTTTTT. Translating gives CASSYGGRTGELFF.

The CDR3 here is CASSYIGMNNEKLFF. The CDR3 nucleotides read TGTGCCAGCAGTTACATTGGCATGAATAATGAAAAACTGTTTTTT. The chain couples TRBV6-5 to TRBJ1-4, with D unresolved. This CDR3 is built from 15 residues. V was pared by 2 bases and J by 4 bases, with 11 bases between. Germline V gene lookup returns CDR1 MNHEY and CDR2 SVGAGI.

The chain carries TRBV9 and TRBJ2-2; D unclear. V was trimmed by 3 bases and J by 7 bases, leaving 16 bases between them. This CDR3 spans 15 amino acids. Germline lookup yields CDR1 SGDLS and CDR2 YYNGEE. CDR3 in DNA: TGTGCCAGCAGCGGATGGCGGCTTCCCGGCGGGGAGCTGTTTTTT. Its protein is CASSGWRLPGGELFF.

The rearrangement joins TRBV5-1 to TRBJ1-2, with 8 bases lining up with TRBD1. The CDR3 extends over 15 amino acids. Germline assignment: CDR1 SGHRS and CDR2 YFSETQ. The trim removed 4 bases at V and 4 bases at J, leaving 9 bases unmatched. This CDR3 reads CASSQMTGDFYGYTF. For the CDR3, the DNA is TGCGCCAGCAGCCAAATGACAGGGGATTTCTATGGCTACACCTTC.

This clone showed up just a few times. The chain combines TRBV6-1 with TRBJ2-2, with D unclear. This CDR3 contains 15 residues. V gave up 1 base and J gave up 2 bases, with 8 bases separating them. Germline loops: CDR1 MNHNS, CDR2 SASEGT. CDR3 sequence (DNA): TGTGCCAGCAGTGAAGTATCCTTTAACACCGGGGAGCTGTTTTTT. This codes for CASSEVSFNTGELFF.